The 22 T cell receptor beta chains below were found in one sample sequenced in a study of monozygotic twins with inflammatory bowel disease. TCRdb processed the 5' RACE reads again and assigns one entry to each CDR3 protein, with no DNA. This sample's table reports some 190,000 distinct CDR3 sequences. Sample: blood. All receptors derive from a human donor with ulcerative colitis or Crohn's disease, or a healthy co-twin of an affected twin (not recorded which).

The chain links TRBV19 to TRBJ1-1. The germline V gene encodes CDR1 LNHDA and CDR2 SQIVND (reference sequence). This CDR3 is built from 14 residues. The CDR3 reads CASTSRYRSTEAFF.

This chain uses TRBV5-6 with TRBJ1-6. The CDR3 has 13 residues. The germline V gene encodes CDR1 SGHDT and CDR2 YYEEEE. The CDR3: CASSLSPYSPLHF.

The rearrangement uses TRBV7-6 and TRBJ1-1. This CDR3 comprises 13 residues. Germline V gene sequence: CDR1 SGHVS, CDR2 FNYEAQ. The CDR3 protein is CASSSSWVSEAFF.

The CDR3 sequence: CSARDPGAEAFF. The rearrangement uses TRBV29-1 and TRBJ1-1; TCRdb selects TRBD1, and the lack of DNA leaves this call unchecked. CDR1 and CDR2 from the germline V gene are SQVTM and ANQGSEA. This CDR3 has 12 amino acids. Drawing the rest from reference TRBV29-1 and TRBJ1-1, the complete variable domain is SAVISQKPSRDICQRGTSLTIQCQVDSQVTMMFWYRQQPGQSLTLIATANQGSEATYESGFVIDKFPISRPNLTFSTLTVSNMSPEDSSIYLCSARDPGAEAFFGQGTRLTVV.

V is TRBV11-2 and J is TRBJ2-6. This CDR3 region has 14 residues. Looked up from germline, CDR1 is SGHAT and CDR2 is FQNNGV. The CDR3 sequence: CASSLEGPSDVLTF.

The CDR3 sequence: CASSQGATRTEAFF. The V call is TRBV4-2, the J call TRBJ1-1. CDR1 is LGHNA, CDR2 YNFKEQ, per germline. The CDR3 is 14 residues long.

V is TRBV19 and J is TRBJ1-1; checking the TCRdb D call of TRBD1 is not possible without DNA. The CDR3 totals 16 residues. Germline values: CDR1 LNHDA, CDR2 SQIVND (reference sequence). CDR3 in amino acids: CASSLTPRQGSTEAFF.

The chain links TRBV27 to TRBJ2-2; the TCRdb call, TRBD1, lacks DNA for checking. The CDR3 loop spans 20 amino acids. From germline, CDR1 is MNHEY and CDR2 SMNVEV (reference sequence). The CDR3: CASSLFGPGQGHPNTGELFF.

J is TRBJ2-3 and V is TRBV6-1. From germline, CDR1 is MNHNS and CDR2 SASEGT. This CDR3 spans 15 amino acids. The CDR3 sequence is CASRQTLSRPDTQYF.

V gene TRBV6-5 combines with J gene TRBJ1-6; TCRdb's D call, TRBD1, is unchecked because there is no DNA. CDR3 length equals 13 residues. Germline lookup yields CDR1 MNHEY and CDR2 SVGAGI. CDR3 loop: CATGGQDNSPLHF.

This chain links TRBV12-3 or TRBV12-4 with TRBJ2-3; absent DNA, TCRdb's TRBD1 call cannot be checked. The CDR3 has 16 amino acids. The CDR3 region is CASSLAGMGLGDTQYF.

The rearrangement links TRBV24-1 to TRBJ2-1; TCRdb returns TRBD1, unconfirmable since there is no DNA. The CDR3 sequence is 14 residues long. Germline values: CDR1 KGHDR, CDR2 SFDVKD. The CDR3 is CATSDLGGRDEQFF.

The CDR3 loop reads CASSFLAGYLVAGDSYEQYF. This chain connects TRBV28 to TRBJ2-7; TCRdb returns TRBD2, unconfirmable since there is no DNA. The CDR3 totals 20 residues. Germline values: CDR1 MDHEN, CDR2 SYDVKM.

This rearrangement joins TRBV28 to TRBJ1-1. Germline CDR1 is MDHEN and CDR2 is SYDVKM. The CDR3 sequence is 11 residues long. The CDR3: CASSEYTEAFF.

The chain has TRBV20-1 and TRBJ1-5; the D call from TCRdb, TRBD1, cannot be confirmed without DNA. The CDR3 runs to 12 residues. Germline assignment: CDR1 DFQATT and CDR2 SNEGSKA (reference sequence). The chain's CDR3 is CSGGGGNQPQHF.

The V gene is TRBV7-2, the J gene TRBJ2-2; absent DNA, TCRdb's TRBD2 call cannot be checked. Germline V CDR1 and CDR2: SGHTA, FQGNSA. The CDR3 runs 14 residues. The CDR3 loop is CASSWTVNTGELFF.

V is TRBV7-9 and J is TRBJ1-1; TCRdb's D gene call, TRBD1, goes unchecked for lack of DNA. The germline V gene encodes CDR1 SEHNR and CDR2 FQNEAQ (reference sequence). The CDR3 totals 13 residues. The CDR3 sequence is CASSLARQPEAFF. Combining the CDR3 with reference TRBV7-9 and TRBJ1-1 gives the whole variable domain DTGVSQNPRHKITKRGQNVTFRCDPISEHNRLYWYRQTLGQGPEFLTYFQNEAQLEKSRLLSDRFSAERPKGSFSTLEIQRTEQGDSAMYLCASSLARQPEAFFGQGTRLTVV.

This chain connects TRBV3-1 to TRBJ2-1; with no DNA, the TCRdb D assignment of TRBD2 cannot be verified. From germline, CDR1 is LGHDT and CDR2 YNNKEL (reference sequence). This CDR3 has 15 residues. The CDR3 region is CASSQGLAGINEQFF.

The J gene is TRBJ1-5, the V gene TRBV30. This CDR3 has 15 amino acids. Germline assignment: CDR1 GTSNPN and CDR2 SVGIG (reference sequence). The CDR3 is CAWSQGLPGGQPQHF.

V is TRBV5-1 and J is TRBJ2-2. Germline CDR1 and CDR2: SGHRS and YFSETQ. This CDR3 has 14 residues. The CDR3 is CASSLEPNTGELFF.

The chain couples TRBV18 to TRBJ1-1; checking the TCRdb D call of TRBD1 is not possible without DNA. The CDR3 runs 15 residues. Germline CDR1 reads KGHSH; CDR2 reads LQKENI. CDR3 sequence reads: CARSPTGQKNTEAFF.

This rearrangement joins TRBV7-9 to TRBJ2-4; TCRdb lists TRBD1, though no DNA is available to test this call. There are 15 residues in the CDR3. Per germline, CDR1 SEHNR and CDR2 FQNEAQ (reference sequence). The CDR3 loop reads CASSTQGGGRTIQYF.